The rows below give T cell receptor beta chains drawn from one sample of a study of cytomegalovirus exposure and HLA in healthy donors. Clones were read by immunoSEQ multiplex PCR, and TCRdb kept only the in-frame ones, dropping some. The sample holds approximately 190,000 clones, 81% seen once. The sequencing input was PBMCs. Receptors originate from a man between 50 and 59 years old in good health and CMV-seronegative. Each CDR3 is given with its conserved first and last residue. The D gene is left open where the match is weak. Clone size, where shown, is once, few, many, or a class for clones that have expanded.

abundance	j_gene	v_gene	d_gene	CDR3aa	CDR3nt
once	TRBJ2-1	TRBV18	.	CASSGSSYNEQFF	TGTGCCAGCTCGGGGAGCTCCTACAATGAGCAGTTCTTC
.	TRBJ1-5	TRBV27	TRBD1	CASSLSGGQSNQPQHF	TGTGCCAGCAGTTTATCGGGGGGACAGTCGAATCAGCCCCAGCATTTT
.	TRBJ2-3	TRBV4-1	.	CASSHELTEGKDTQYF	TGCGCCAGCAGCCACGAATTGACTGAGGGAAAAGATACGCAGTATTTT
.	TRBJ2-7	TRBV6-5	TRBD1	CASSYRRQGAYEQYF	TGTGCCAGCAGTTACCGCCGACAGGGGGCTTACGAGCAGTACTTC
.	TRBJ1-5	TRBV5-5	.	CASSPGEGGNQPQHF	TGTGCCAGCAGCCCGGGGGAGGGTGGCAATCAGCCCCAGCATTTT
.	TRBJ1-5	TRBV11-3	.	CASSLGSGDGNQPQHF	TGTGCCAGCAGCTTAGGATCGGGGGATGGCAATCAGCCCCAGCATTTT
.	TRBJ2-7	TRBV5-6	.	CASQGGDSYEQYF	TGTGCCAGCCAAGGGGGGGACTCCTACGAGCAGTACTTC
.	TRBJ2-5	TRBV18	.	CASSPPARVGETQYF	TGTGCCAGCTCACCACCCGCGAGGGTGGGGGAGACCCAGTACTTC
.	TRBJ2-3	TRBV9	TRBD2	CASSVSGKPTDTQYF	TGTGCCAGCAGCGTGAGCGGGAAGCCCACAGATACGCAGTATTTT
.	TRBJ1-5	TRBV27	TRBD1	CASSPLDRGKGQPQHF	TGTGCCAGCAGTCCCCTGGACAGGGGAAAAGGGCAGCCCCAGCATTTT
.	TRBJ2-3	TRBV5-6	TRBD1	CASSSDRADTQYF	TGTGCCAGCAGCTCGGACAGGGCAGATACGCAGTATTTT
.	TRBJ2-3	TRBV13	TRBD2	CASSLKAGVLDTQYF	TGTGCCAGCAGCTTAAAAGCGGGGGTTTTAGATACGCAGTATTTT
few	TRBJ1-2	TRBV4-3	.	CASSQDRANYGYTF	TGCGCCAGCAGCCAAGACAGGGCTAACTATGGCTACACCTTC
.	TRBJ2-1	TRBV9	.	CASSVVGTPYNEQFF	TGTGCCAGCAGCGTAGTTGGGACACCCTACAATGAGCAGTTCTTC